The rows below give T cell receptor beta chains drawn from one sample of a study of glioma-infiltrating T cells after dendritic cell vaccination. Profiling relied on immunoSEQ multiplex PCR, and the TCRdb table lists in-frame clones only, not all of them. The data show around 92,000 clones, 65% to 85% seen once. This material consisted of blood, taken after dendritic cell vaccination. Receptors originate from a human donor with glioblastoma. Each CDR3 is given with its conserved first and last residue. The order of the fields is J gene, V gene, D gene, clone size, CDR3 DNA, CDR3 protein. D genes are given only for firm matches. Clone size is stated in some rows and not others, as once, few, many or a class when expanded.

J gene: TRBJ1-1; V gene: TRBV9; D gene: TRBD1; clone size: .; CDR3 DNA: TGTGCCAGCAGCGTAGCACCGGGACAGGGGACTGAAGCTTTCTTT; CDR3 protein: CASSVAPGQGTEAFF
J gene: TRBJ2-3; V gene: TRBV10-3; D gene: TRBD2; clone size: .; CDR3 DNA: TGTGCCATCAGGCCCTCCTTAGCGGGAGAGTCAGATACGCAGTATTTT; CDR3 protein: CAIRPSLAGESDTQYF
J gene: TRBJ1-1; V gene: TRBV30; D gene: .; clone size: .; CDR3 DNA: TGTGCCTGGAGTGTGGGGGCCACCACCGTCCGAGCTTTCTTT; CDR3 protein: CAWSVGATTVRAFF
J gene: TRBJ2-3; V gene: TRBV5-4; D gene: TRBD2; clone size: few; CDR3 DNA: TGTGCCAGCAGCATAGCGGGGGGAGCAGATACGCAGTATTTT; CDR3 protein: CASSIAGGADTQYF
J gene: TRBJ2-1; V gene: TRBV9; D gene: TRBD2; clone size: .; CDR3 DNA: TGTGCCAGCAGCGTCTCTCAGACAGCGGGAGATATCGGGCAGTTCTTC; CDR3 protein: CASSVSQTAGDIGQFF
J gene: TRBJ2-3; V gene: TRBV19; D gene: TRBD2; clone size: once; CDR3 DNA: TGTGCCAGTAGTAGAGTACTAGCGGTTCTCACAGATACGCAGTATTTT; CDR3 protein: CASSRVLAVLTDTQYF
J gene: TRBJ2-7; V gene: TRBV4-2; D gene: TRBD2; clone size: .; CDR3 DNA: TGTGCCAGCAGACCAAGCGGGGCCCCCTCCTACGAGCAGTACTTC; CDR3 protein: CASRPSGAPSYEQYF
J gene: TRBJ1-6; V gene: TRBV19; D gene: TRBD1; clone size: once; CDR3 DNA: TGTGCCAGTAGCCTGGGTGGGGACAGGCTCTATAATTCACCCCTCCACTTT; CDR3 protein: CASSLGGDRLYNSPLHF
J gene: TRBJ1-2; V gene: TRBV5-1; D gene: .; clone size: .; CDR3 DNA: TGCGCCAGCAGCCCCCCAAGGGGACGGGGACTCTATGGCTACACCTTC; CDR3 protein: CASSPPRGRGLYGYTF
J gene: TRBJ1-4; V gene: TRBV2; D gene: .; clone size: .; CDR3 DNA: TGTGCCAGCAGTGGGACACATACTAATGAAAAACTGTTTTTT; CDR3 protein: CASSGTHTNEKLFF
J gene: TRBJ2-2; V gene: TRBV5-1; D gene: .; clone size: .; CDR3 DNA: TGCGCCAGCACCGGGAGATTAGGACCCGGGGAGCTGTTTTTT; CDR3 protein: CASTGRLGPGELFF
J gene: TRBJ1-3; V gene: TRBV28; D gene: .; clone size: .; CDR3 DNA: TGTGCCAGCAGTGGCAGGGGACTAGGAGCTGGAAACACCATATATTTT; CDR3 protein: CASSGRGLGAGNTIYF
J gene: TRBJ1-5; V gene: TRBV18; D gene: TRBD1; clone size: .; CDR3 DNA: TGTGCCAGCTCACCCGGGACAGGTAGCAATCAGCCCCAGCATTTT; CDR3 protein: CASSPGTGSNQPQHF
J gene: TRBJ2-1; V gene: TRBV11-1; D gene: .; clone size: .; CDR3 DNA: TGTGCCAGCAGCTCGACAGCGACCTCCTACAATGAGCAGTTCTTC; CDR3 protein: CASSSTATSYNEQFF
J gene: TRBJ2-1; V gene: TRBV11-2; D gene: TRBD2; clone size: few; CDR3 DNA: TGTGCCAGCAGCTCGCCGCGGGGGGGCAGTGAGCAGTTCTTC; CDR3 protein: CASSSPRGGSEQFF
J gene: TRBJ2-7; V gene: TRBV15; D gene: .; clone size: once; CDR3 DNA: TGTGCCACCAGCAGAGACCCAGGTAGCTCCTACGAGCAGTACTTC; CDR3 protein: CATSRDPGSSYEQYF
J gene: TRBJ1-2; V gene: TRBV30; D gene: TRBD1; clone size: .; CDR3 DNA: TGTGCCTGGAGGGTTCCGGGACAGCATAACTATGGCTACACCTTC; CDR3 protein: CAWRVPGQHNYGYTF
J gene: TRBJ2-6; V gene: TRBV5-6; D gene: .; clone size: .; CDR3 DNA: TGTGCCAGCAGCTTGCAGGCCTCTGGGGCCAACGTCCTGACTTTC; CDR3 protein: CASSLQASGANVLTF
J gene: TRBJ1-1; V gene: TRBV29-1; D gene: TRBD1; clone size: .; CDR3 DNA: TGCAGCGTTGCGGAGCAGGGGGCCGGTAACACTGAAGCTTTCTTT; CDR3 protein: CSVAEQGAGNTEAFF
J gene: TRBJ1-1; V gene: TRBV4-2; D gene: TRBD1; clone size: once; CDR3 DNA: TGTGCCAGCAGCCAACCCGACAGGGGCGACAATGAAGCTTTCTTT; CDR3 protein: CASSQPDRGDNEAFF
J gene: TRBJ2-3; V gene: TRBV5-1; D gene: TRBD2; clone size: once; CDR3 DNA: TGCGCCAGCAGCTTGGTAGGGACTAGAGATACAGATACGCAGTATTTT; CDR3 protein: CASSLVGTRDTDTQYF
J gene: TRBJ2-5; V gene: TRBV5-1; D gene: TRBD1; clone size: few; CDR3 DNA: TGCGCCAGCAGCTTCCAGGGGGCAGGGGAGACCCAGTACTTC; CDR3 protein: CASSFQGAGETQYF
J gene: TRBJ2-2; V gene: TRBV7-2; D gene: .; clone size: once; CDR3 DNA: TGTGCCAGCAGCTTAGAATCCTCAACGCTAAGCACCGGGGAGCTGTTTTTT; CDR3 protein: CASSLESSTLSTGELFF
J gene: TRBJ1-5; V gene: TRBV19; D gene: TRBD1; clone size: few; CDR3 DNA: TGTGCCAGTACGAGGGGGCAGGGTCAGTGGAATCAGCCCCAGCATTTT; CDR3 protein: CASTRGQGQWNQPQHF
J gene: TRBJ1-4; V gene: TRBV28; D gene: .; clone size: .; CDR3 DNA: TGTGCCAGCAGCCTCTGGGGGGGGGATGAAAAACTGTTTTTT; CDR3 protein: CASSLWGGDEKLFF
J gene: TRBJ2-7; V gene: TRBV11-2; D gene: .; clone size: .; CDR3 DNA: TGTGCCAGCAGCCCGAGGGCCAAAACCTACGAGCAGTACTTC; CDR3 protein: CASSPRAKTYEQYF
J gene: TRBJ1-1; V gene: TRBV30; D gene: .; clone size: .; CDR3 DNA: TGTGCCTGGAGTTGGGGCAGGGTTGGCACTGAAGCTTTCTTT; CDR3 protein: CAWSWGRVGTEAFF
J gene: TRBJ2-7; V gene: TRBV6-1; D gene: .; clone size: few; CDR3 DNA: TGTGCCAGCACGAACAGCTACGAGCAGTACTTC; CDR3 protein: CASTNSYEQYF
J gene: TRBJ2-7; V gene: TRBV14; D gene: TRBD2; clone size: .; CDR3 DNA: TGTGCCAGCAGCCGGTTAGCGGGGGGATCCTACGAGCAGTACTTC; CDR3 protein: CASSRLAGGSYEQYF
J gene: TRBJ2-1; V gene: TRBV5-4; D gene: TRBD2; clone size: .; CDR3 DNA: TGTGCCAGCAGCTTGGGGACTAGCGGGAAGTCGATCTTC; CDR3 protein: CASSLGTSGKSIF
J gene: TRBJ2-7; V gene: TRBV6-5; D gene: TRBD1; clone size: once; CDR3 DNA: TGTGCCAGCAGTTCTTCCCGGGACAGGGGATCCTACGAGCAGTACTTC; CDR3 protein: CASSSSRDRGSYEQYF
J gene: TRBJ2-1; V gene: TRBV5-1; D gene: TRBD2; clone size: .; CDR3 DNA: TGCGCCAGCAGCTTGGTATGGGCGGGGGATTTTGAGCAGTTCTTC; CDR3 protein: CASSLVWAGDFEQFF
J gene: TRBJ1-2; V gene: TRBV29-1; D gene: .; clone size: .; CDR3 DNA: TGCAGCGCCGGACTGATTAACTATGGCTACACCTTC; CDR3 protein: CSAGLINYGYTF
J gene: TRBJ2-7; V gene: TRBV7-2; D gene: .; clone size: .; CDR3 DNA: TGTGCCAGCAGCTTAGGGTACTCGGTAAACTACGAGCAGTACTTC; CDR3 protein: CASSLGYSVNYEQYF